This T cell receptor (beta chain) was obtained from a study of shared clonotypes between healthy human individuals. V was cut by 0 bases and J by 5 bases, with 13 bases left in between. Germline CDR1 KGHSH, CDR2 LQKENI. The CDR3 runs to 15 residues. The assay was immunoSEQ multiplex PCR, and TCRdb's table has in-frame clones only and misses some. The data contain over a million clones, roughly 74% of them singletons. Material for sequencing was memory CD4+ T cells from PBMCs. As to subset: CD45RA-negative fraction. This clonotype was obtained from a man between 18 and 29 years old in good health. Some clones in this sample may be carry-over from other donors' samples. This chain joins TRBV18 and TRBJ2-5; TRBD1 is a possible D gene (7 bases). The CDR3 loop is CASSPPRGEPETQYF. The CDR3 DNA sequence: TGTGCCAGCTCACCACCCAGGGGGGAGCCCGAGACCCAGTACTTC.